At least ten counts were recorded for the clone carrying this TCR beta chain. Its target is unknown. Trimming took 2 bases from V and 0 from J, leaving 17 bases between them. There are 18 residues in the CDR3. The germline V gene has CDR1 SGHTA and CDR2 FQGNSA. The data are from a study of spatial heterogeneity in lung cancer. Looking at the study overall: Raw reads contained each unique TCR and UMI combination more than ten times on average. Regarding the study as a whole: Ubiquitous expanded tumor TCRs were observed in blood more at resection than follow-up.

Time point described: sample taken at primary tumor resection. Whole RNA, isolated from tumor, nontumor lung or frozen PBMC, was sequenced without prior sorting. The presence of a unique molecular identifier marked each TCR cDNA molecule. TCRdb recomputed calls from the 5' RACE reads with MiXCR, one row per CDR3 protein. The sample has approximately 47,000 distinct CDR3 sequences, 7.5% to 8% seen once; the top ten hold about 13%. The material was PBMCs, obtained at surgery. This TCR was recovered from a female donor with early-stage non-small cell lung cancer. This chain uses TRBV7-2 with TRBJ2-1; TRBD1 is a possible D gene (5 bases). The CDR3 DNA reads TGTGCCAGCAGCTTAAACCCGCAGGGCCCTTTCTCCTACAATGAGCAGTTCTTC. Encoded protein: CASSLNPQGPFSYNEQFF.